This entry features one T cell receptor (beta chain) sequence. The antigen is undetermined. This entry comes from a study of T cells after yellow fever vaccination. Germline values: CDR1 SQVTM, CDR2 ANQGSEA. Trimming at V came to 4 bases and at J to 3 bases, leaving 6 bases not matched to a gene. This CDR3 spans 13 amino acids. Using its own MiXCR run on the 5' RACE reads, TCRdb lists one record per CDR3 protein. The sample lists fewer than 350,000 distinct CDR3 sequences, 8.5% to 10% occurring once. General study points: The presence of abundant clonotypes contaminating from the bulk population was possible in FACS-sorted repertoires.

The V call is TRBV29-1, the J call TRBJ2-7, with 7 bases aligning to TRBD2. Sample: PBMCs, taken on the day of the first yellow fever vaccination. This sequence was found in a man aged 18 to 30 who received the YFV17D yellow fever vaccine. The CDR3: CSVVSPGGYEQYF. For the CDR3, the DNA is TGCAGCGTTGTTTCCCCGGGGGGCTACGAGCAGTACTTC.